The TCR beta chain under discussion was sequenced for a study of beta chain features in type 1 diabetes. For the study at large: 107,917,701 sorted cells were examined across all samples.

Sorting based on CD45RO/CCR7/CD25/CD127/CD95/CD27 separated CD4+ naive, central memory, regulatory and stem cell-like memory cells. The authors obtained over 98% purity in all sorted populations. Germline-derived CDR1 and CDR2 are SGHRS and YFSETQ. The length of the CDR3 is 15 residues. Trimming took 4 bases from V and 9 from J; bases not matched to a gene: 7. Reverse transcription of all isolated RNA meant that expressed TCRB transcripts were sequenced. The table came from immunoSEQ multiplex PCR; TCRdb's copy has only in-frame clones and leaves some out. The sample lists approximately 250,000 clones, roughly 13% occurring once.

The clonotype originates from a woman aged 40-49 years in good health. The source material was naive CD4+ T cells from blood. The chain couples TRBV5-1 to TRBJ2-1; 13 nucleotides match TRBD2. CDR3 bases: TGCGCCAGCAGCCTCGGACTAGCGGGGGAGGGTGAGCAGTTCTTC. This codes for CASSLGLAGEGEQFF.